The present T cell receptor (beta chain) was sequenced within a study of blood T cells in healthy people across ages. There are 18 residues in the CDR3. Each donor was a healthy Caucasian individual from Russia, aged about 6 to 100. Together with a sample-barcoded 5' primer, a J-beta primer mix was included in a second PCR lasting about 7 to 12 cycles. Each TCR beta cDNA got a 12-nucleotide random molecular identifier. No fewer than 2.5 million CDR3-containing paired-end reads came from each sample. TCRdb itself ran the 5' RACE reads through MiXCR, one entry per CDR3 protein. The data show around 970,000 distinct CDR3 sequences, roughly 47% seen once.

The clonotype comes from a woman aged 60 to 75 in good health. Sequenced sample: blood. The rearrangement joins TRBV12-3 or TRBV12-4 to TRBJ1-5, with D possibly being TRBD1 or TRBD2 (6 bases each). The DNA end is a closer match to TRBJ2-3, so the J assignment may be wrong. CDR3 in amino acids: CASSFRRGTFYSNQPQYF. CDR3 DNA sequence: TGTGCCAGCAGTTTCCGTCGGGGGACATTTTATAGCAATCAGCCCCAGTATTTT.